This passage covers 32 T cell receptor beta chains from one sample sequenced in a study of Graves' ophthalmopathy and Graves' hyperthyroidism. The authors amplified TCR beta CDR3 regions, and they did so from RNA transcripts for repertoire sequencing. First-round RT-PCR with HTBI primers preceded a second-round multiplex PCR. MiXCR, applied by TCRdb to the multiplex PCR reads, yields one record per CDR3 protein. Seen here are over 500,000 distinct CDR3 sequences, about 20% observed once, and the top ten hold more than 5.5%. The sample was peripheral blood. The receptors derive from a woman aged 18-29 years with stable Graves' hyperthyroidism. Some clones in this sample may be carry-over from other donors' samples.

This clonotype was seen a handful of times. The J gene is TRBJ1-2, the V gene TRBV28; D gene unclear. CDR3 length: 13 amino acids. The germline CDR1 and CDR2 sequences are MDHEN and SYDVKM. The V end was cut by 5 bases, the J end by 1 base, with 8 bases between. The CDR3 bases are TGTGCCAGCAGTCCTCGGAATAACTATGGCTACACCTTC. Its protein product is CASSPRNNYGYTF.

This clonotype was detected many times. V and J are TRBV7-9 and TRBJ1-1, with D perhaps matching TRBD1 (5 bases). Germline CDR1 SEHNR, CDR2 FQNEAQ (reference sequence). Trimming took 1 base from V and 0 from J, leaving 9 bases between them. The CDR3 contains 15 residues. This CDR3 reads CASSLETAMNTEAFF. As DNA, the CDR3 is TGTGCCAGCAGCTTAGAGACAGCGATGAACACTGAAGCTTTCTTT.

This clonotype has more than one count but fewer than ten. This chain joins TRBV6-2 or TRBV6-3 and TRBJ1-2; TRBD1 might be the D (6 bases). This CDR3 is built from 14 residues. Looked up from germline, CDR1 is MNHEY and CDR2 is SVGEGT. Trimming took off 6 bases at V and 4 bases at J, with 15 bases between the two ends. The CDR3 protein is CASRARTESYGYTF. CDR3 coding DNA: TGTGCCAGCAGAGCCCGGACAGAATCCTATGGCTACACCTTC.

The sample holds many counts of this clonotype. The V call is TRBV12-3 or TRBV12-4, the J call TRBJ1-3; no clear D. Trimming removed 2 bases at V and 3 bases at J, with 20 bases between. This CDR3 is 18 amino acids long. The CDR3, as DNA: TGTGCCAGCAGTTTAAGTTCAAGTGCCGCTTCCATTGGAAACACCATATATTTT. Amino acid sequence: CASSLSSSAASIGNTIYF.

This clonotype was counted between two and nine times. The chain carries TRBV20-1 and TRBJ1-2, with TRBD1 matching over 7 bases. CDR3 length equals 14 residues. CDR1 is DFQATT, CDR2 SNEGSKA, per germline (reference sequence). J lost 1 base, V lost 7 bases, and 9 bases had no gene match. CDR3 loop: CSGRRQGVNYGYTF. The DNA of the CDR3 is TGCAGTGGCAGACGGCAGGGGGTTAACTATGGCTACACCTTC.

The gene calls are TRBV15 and TRBJ2-5; 9 bases are a match to TRBD1. Germline CDR1 is LNHNV and CDR2 is YYDKDF (reference sequence). CDR3 length equals 16 residues. Unmatched junction bases numbered 17, after V lost 3 bases and J lost 12 bases. CDR3: CATSSHGQGKEETKYF. For the CDR3, the DNA is TGTGCCACCAGCAGTCACGGACAGGGGAAAGAAGAGACAAAGTACTTC.

Concerning this clonotype: This may be a read error, as it is one base from a much larger clone. The chain joins TRBV5-6 to TRBJ1-2; no clear D. From germline, CDR1 is SGHDT and CDR2 YYEEEE. With 4 bases removed from V and 2 bases from J, the gap between germline ends came to 12 bases. This CDR3 has 14 amino acids. CDR3 sequence reads: CASSMESTNYGYTF. The CDR3 DNA is TGTGCCAGCAGCATGGAGTCAACCAACTATGGCTACACCTTC.

This clonotype was picked up many times. The CDR3 region is CASSFRRAQQPQHF. CDR3 bases: TGTGCCAGCAGTTTTCGCCGGGCCCAACAGCCCCAGCATTTT. The genes are TRBV12-3 or TRBV12-4 and TRBJ1-5; D gene uncertain. The germline V and J ends were trimmed by 3 bases and 7 bases, with 13 bases remaining between them. The CDR3 length is 14 residues.

There are a few counts of this clonotype. The J gene is TRBJ1-1, the V gene TRBV5-1; no clear D gene. V was shortened by 4 bases and J by 0 bases, with 10 bases between the two germline ends. This CDR3 region has 14 residues. From germline, CDR1 is SGHRS and CDR2 YFSETQ. The CDR3 nucleotides read TGCGCCAGCAGCCCCCGACACCTGAACACTGAAGCTTTCTTT. Its protein product is CASSPRHLNTEAFF.

This clonotype came up many times. The chain combines TRBV19 with TRBJ1-6; TRBD1 agrees at 8 bases. V lost 6 bases to trimming and J lost 9 bases; unmatched junction nucleotides: 7. The CDR3 consists of 14 residues. Germline V gives CDR1 LNHDA, CDR2 SQIVND (reference sequence). The CDR3 sequence: CASSTRDRSSPLHF. The CDR3 nucleotides read TGTGCCAGTAGCACCCGGGACAGGTCTTCACCCCTCCACTTT.

The chain combines TRBV6-5 with TRBJ1-2; D not certain. V was pared by 2 bases and J by 0 bases, with 7 bases between. CDR1 and CDR2 from the germline V gene are MNHEY and SVGAGI. This CDR3 has 14 residues. The CDR3 protein is CASSYVGANYGYTF. The DNA of the CDR3 is TGTGCCAGCAGTTACGTTGGGGCTAACTATGGCTACACCTTC.

The V gene is TRBV24-1, the J gene TRBJ2-6, with D perhaps matching TRBD1 (6 bases). Trimming left V 2 bases short and J 7 bases short, with 17 bases between. CDR3 length: 17 amino acids. Germline assignment: CDR1 KGHDR and CDR2 SFDVKD. The CDR3 sequence: CATSDSIRQAEANVLTF. The CDR3 DNA reads as TGTGCCACCAGTGATTCCATTCGACAGGCAGAAGCCAACGTCCTGACTTTC.

Turning to this clonotype: As the CDR3 is not closed by the conserved phenylalanine or tryptophan, this likely results from a read error. This chain connects TRBV7-7 to TRBJ2-2; D may be TRBD1 (5 bases). Germline V gene lookup returns CDR1 SSHAT and CDR2 FNYEAQ (reference sequence). This CDR3 comprises 17 residues. Written as DNA, the CDR3 is TGTGCTAGCAGCTCGGCCCCGGGTCTAGGGGAAGCCGGGGAGCTGTTTTAT. It yields the protein CASSSAPGLGEAGELFY.

In its sample, this clonotype was seen many times. This chain joins TRBV5-1 and TRBJ1-1; D is perhaps TRBD1 (5 bases). The CDR3 loop spans 17 amino acids. Germline V gene lookup returns CDR1 SGHRS and CDR2 YFSETQ. The V end lost 4 bases, the J end lost 4 bases, and 23 bases lay between the germline ends. CDR3 nucleotide sequence: TGCGCCAGCAGCAGAGACCCGGGACTCTGGAGAGCCACTGAAGCTTTCTTT. As protein: CASSRDPGLWRATEAFF.

The J gene is TRBJ1-5, the V gene TRBV6-1, with TRBD1 matching over 8 bases. V lost 7 bases and J lost 0; bases outside the gene matches: 5. Germline values: CDR1 MNHNS, CDR2 SASEGT. The length of the CDR3 is 15 residues. CDR3 region: CASNRQGNSNQPQHF. The CDR3 coding sequence is TGTGCCAGCAACAGACAGGGGAATAGCAATCAGCCCCAGCATTTT.

The gene calls are TRBV9 and TRBJ1-1; 7 nucleotides match TRBD1. This CDR3 comprises 17 residues. Looked up from germline, CDR1 is SGDLS and CDR2 is YYNGEE. After removal of 2 bases from V and 5 bases from J, the junction contained 15 bases not matched to a gene. In DNA form, the CDR3 reads TGTGCCAGCAGCGTTGCCGGGACAGCGACATCTGAGACTGAAGCTTTCTTT. Protein sequence: CASSVAGTATSETEAFF.

This chain links TRBV12-5 with TRBJ2-7; TRBD2 might be the D (5 bases). Germline V lookup: CDR1 LGHNT, CDR2 FRNRAP. The V gene lost 2 bases and the J gene lost 7 bases, with 18 bases spanning the gap. The CDR3 loop spans 15 amino acids. Here the CDR3 DNA reads TGTGCTAGTGGTTTGAACGATCATGAACCGGGAGAGCAGTACTTC. Amino acid sequence: CASGLNDHEPGEQYF.

This clonotype has a count of ten or more. The gene calls are TRBV6-1 and TRBJ1-1; possibly TRBD1 for D (6 bases). V gave up 7 bases and J gave up 1 base, with 19 bases separating them. Germline CDR1 MNHNS, CDR2 SASEGT. This CDR3 comprises 16 residues. CDR3 in DNA: TGTGCCAGCATCTCTCCCCTGGGGGCGCGGAACACTGAAGCTTTCTTT. Its translation: CASISPLGARNTEAFF.

The sample holds a few counts of this clonotype. The rearrangement joins TRBV3-1 to TRBJ1-2; no clear D. Germline V gene data show CDR1 as LGHDT and CDR2 as YNNKEL (reference sequence). V was cut by 5 bases and J by 0 bases, with 13 bases left in between. The CDR3 runs 15 residues. CDR3: CASSFRAIANYGYTF. The CDR3 DNA reads as TGTGCCAGCAGCTTCCGGGCCATAGCTAACTATGGCTACACCTTC. The variable domain in full, with the rest retrieved from reference TRBV3-1 and TRBJ1-2, is DTAVSQTPKYLVTQMGNDKSIKCEQNLGHDTMYWYKQDSKKFLKIMFSYNNKELIINETVPNRFSPKSPDKAHLNLHINSLELGDSAVYFCASSFRAIANYGYTFGSGTRLTVV.

This clonotype appeared many times. This rearrangement joins TRBV6-2 or TRBV6-3 to TRBJ1-2; no clear D. Germline CDR1 is MNHEY and CDR2 is SVGEGT. This CDR3 region has 13 residues. V was cut by 2 bases and J by 3 bases, with 7 bases left in between. Written as DNA, the CDR3 is TGTGCCAGCAGTTACCAGGTCTACTATGGCTACACCTTC. Amino acid sequence: CASSYQVYYGYTF.

This clonotype was recorded at least ten times. V and J are TRBV20-1 and TRBJ1-1; a weak D match, TRBD1 (5 bases). The CDR3 runs 12 residues. Trimming took 6 bases from V and 7 from J, leaving 15 bases between them. Germline V gives CDR1 DFQATT, CDR2 SNEGSKA (reference sequence). CDR3 DNA sequence: TGCAGTGCGCGGGGGTGGGGGGGTGAAGCTTTCTTT. Protein sequence: CSARGWGGEAFF.

This clonotype was counted at least ten times. The V gene is TRBV4-2, the J gene TRBJ2-5; TRBD2 might be the D (5 bases). V lost 1 base, J lost 4 bases, and 10 bases lay in between. The CDR3 is made up of 14 amino acids. Per the germline V gene, CDR1 is LGHNA and CDR2 is YNFKEQ. In DNA, the CDR3 is TGTGCCAGCAGCCAAGGCGAGGGTCGAGAGACCCAGTACTTC. This gives the protein CASSQGEGRETQYF.

In this sample, this clonotype turned up many times. The V gene is TRBV29-1, the J gene TRBJ2-7; 9 bases are a match to TRBD1. The V gene end was trimmed by 0 bases and the J gene end by 3 bases; junction bases not matched to a gene: 3. This CDR3 contains 14 residues. CDR1 and CDR2 (germline): SQVTM, ANQGSEA. The CDR3: CSVEDGDRVYEQYF. CDR3 DNA sequence: TGCAGCGTTGAAGACGGGGACAGGGTCTACGAGCAGTACTTC.

Many counts were recorded for this clonotype. The chain links TRBV6-1 to TRBJ2-7, with D possibly being TRBD1 (6 bases). V lost 5 bases, J lost 0 bases, and 11 bases lay in between. CDR1 and CDR2 from the germline V gene are MNHNS and SASEGT. This CDR3 spans 14 amino acids. This chain's CDR3 is CASSQGQTSYEQYF. The CDR3, as DNA: TGTGCCAGCAGTCAAGGACAGACCTCCTACGAGCAGTACTTC.

This clonotype has a handful of counts. A clone one base away is much larger, so this may be a read error. The V gene is TRBV7-2, the J gene TRBJ1-1; the D gene is possibly TRBD1 (5 bases). CDR1 is SGHTA, CDR2 FQGNSA, per germline. This CDR3 is built from 13 residues. CDR3 sequence reads: CASSTRRGTEACF. The CDR3 nucleotides read TGTGCCAGCAGCACCCGGAGGGGAACTGAAGCTTGCTTT. Together with reference TRBV7-2 and TRBJ1-1, the CDR3 gives the full variable domain: GAGVSQSPSNKVTEKGKDVELRCDPISGHTALYWYRQSLGQGLEFLIYFQGNSAPDKSGLPSDRFSAERTGGSVSTLTIQRTQQEDSAVYLCASSTRRGTEACFGQGTRLTVV.

The chain joins TRBV7-3 to TRBJ2-5; TRBD2 aligns across 10 bases. With 9 bases clipped from V and 5 bases from J, the junction kept 12 bases outside the gene matches. CDR3 length equals 15 residues. CDR1 is SGHTA and CDR2 is FQGTGA in the germline V gene. The CDR3 DNA follows: TGTGCCAGTAGTATCCTAGCGGGGGTCGGTGAGACCCAGTACTTC. Its translation: CASSILAGVGETQYF.

This clonotype was recorded many times. The chain uses TRBV10-3 and TRBJ2-7; D unclear. Germline V gene lookup returns CDR1 ENHRY and CDR2 SYGVKD. The CDR3 length is 15 residues. The germline V and J ends were trimmed by 7 bases and 5 bases, with 21 bases remaining between them. The CDR3 nucleotides read TGTGCCATCAATGACCAGGACCGCCCGGGTAACGAGCAGTACTTC. Protein product: CAINDQDRPGNEQYF.

This clonotype was observed at least ten times. The chain links TRBV29-1 to TRBJ1-2; D remains unclear. Trimming cost V 5 bases and J 2 bases, with 6 bases left between them. Germline CDR1 and CDR2: SQVTM and ANQGSEA. This CDR3 spans 11 amino acids. The CDR3 DNA is TGCAGCGTTCAGAAAAACTATGGCTACACCTTC. Translating gives CSVQKNYGYTF.

The V and J genes are TRBV5-1 and TRBJ2-7; D may be TRBD2 (6 bases). Trimming removed 4 bases from V and 3 bases from J, with 17 bases in between. The CDR3 length is 15 residues. Per the germline V gene, CDR1 is SGHRS and CDR2 is YFSETQ. CDR3 DNA: TGCGCCAGCAGCCTCCGAAGCGGGTACAACTACGAGCAGTACTTC. Amino acid sequence: CASSLRSGYNYEQYF.

Ten or more counts support this clonotype. V usage is TRBV12-3 or TRBV12-4 and J usage is TRBJ1-4; D unresolved. CDR3 length equals 12 residues. The V and J ends lost 6 bases and 8 bases respectively, with 10 bases between them. In DNA form, the CDR3 reads TGTGCCAGCAGCAAATCACGGGAAAAACTGTTTTTT. Translating gives CASSKSREKLFF.

In its sample, this clonotype was seen many times. The chain carries TRBV6-1 and TRBJ1-1, with D unresolved. CDR1 and CDR2 from the germline V gene are MNHNS and SASEGT. Trimming left V 7 bases short and J 1 base short, with 10 bases between. The CDR3 runs to 13 residues. CDR3 loop: CASTQPRNTEAFF. As DNA, the CDR3 is TGTGCCAGCACTCAGCCCCGGAACACTGAAGCTTTCTTT.

This clonotype was observed a handful of times. The gene calls are TRBV27 and TRBJ1-5; D is perhaps TRBD1 (5 bases). Germline loops: CDR1 MNHEY, CDR2 SMNVEV (reference sequence). The CDR3 is 14 residues long. Deletions cut 4 bases from V and 6 bases from J, with 13 bases between. In DNA, the CDR3 is TGTGCCAGCAGTTGGTCACAGGACGCTCAGCCCCAGCATTTT. As protein: CASSWSQDAQPQHF.